Following are 11 T cell receptor beta chains from one sample sequenced in a study of CD8 T cells in Susac syndrome. Random hexamers were used to reverse transcribe an amount of about 0.45 to 1 ug RNA. TCRdb analysed the immunoSEQ multiplex PCR reads with MiXCR anew, one entry per CDR3 protein. The sample includes 55,000 to 85,000 distinct CDR3 sequences, roughly 95% of them seen just once. The sample consisted of CD4+ T cells from PBMCs. These receptors were collected from a human donor with multiple sclerosis.

The gene calls are TRBV7-9 and TRBJ2-1; 13 bases align to TRBD2. V was pared by 3 bases and J by 9 bases, with 8 bases of the junction left unmatched. The CDR3 spans 16 residues. Germline V gene sequence: CDR1 SEHNR, CDR2 FQNEAQ (reference sequence). CDR3 protein: CASSFLRLAGGLEQFF. In nucleotides, the CDR3 is TGTGCCAGCAGCTTCCTCAGACTAGCGGGGGGCCTTGAGCAGTTCTTC.

This chain connects TRBV20-1 to TRBJ1-6; TRBD1 agrees at 8 bases. V was pared by 2 bases and J by 8 bases, with 5 bases of the junction left unmatched. The CDR3 totals 14 residues. Germline values: CDR1 DFQATT, CDR2 SNEGSKA (reference sequence). The CDR3 DNA follows: TGCAGTGCTAGAAAAGGACAGGGTCATTCACCCCTCCACTTT. It is translated as CSARKGQGHSPLHF.

This clonotype occurred a few times. V gene TRBV18 combines with J gene TRBJ1-6; D may be TRBD1 (5 bases). V was cut by 4 bases and J by 7 bases, with 8 bases left in between. There are 13 residues in the CDR3. Germline V CDR1 and CDR2: KGHSH, LQKENI. The DNA for the CDR3 is TGTGCCAGCTCACTCGAGGGGAATTCACCCCTCCACTTT. Amino acid sequence: CASSLEGNSPLHF.

V gene TRBV5-1 combines with J gene TRBJ1-5; 8 bases are a match to TRBD1. The CDR3 is 15 residues long. The germline gives CDR1 SGHRS, CDR2 YFSETQ. V lost 4 bases to trimming and J lost 1 base; unmatched junction nucleotides: 4. This CDR3 is CASSPGGLSNQPQHF. Here the CDR3 DNA reads TGCGCCAGCAGCCCAGGGGGCCTGAGCAATCAGCCCCAGCATTTT.

In nucleotides, the CDR3 is TGCGCCAGCAGCTTGGCTGGGACGGGGATGGGTGAGACCCAGTACTTC. This translates into CASSLAGTGMGETQYF. The chain is built from TRBV5-1 and TRBJ2-5; D tentatively reads TRBD1 or TRBD2 (5 bases each). Germline V lookup: CDR1 SGHRS, CDR2 YFSETQ. The V gene lost 0 bases and the J gene lost 5 bases, with 17 bases spanning the gap. CDR3 length equals 16 residues.

The chain combines TRBV11-2 with TRBJ2-3; no definite D call. V shed 1 base and J shed 4 bases, with 6 bases lying between them. Germline V gene sequence: CDR1 SGHAT, CDR2 FQNNGV. The CDR3 has 13 amino acids. CDR3 amino acids: CASSLGWADTQYF. CDR3 nucleotides: TGTGCCAGCAGCTTAGGTTGGGCAGATACGCAGTATTTT. Full variable domain (outside the CDR3, taken from reference TRBV11-2 and TRBJ2-3): EAGVAQSPRYKIIEKRQSVAFWCNPISGHATLYWYQQILGQGPKLLIQFQNNGVVDDSQLPKDRFSAERLKGVDSTLKIQPAKLEDSAVYLCASSLGWADTQYFGPGTRLTVL.

The chain carries TRBV6-2 or TRBV6-3 and TRBJ2-7; D gene ambiguous. V lost 7 bases and J 3 bases, leaving 16 bases between the germline ends. The CDR3 extends over 14 amino acids. CDR1 MNHEY and CDR2 SVGEGT come from the germline V gene. DNA for the CDR3: TGTGCCAGCAATCGCCGGGTCAGTATCTACGAGCAGTACTTC. It specifies CASNRRVSIYEQYF.

V gene TRBV29-1 combines with J gene TRBJ2-3, with 14 bases lining up with TRBD2. This CDR3 spans 14 amino acids. J gave up 8 bases and V 4 bases, and 5 bases lay outside the gene matches. CDR1 is SQVTM and CDR2 is ANQGSEA in the germline V gene. DNA for the CDR3: TGCAGCGTTGGACTAGCGGGGGGGACATCTACGCAGTATTTT. This translates into CSVGLAGGTSTQYF.

The chain joins TRBV12-3 or TRBV12-4 to TRBJ1-1; TRBD1 might be the D (5 bases). CDR3 length: 13 residues. Trimming left V 4 bases short and J 10 bases short, with 16 bases between. CDR3 sequence (DNA): TGTGCCAGCAGTTGGACGAGGCAGGGAGGAGCTTTCTTT. As protein: CASSWTRQGGAFF.

V and J are TRBV7-3 and TRBJ2-1; 7 bases are a match to TRBD2. The CDR3 contains 16 residues. Germline loops: CDR1 SGHTA, CDR2 FQGTGA. V lost 4 bases, J lost 5 bases, and 11 bases stayed unmatched. The CDR3 sequence is CASSSNPGGTHNEQFF. Written as DNA, the CDR3 is TGTGCCAGCAGCTCTAATCCCGGGGGGACCCACAATGAGCAGTTCTTC.

The chain is built from TRBV28 and TRBJ2-1, with D maybe TRBD2 (7 bases). Germline CDR1 MDHEN, CDR2 SYDVKM. The V end lost 7 bases, the J end lost 7 bases, and 14 bases lay between the germline ends. The CDR3 extends over 13 amino acids. The CDR3 bases are TGTGCCAGCATGGGGGGGGCCAGGAATGAGCAGTTCTTC. Translation: CASMGGARNEQFF.